The 4 T cell receptor beta chains reported below all come from one sample, sequenced in a study of post-analysis software for immune sequencing data. The study, taken as a whole, reports: In patients, roughly five TRBV segments were more frequent than in controls, with TRBV5-6, TRBV5-1 and TRBV20-1 among them.

The library was made from cDNA and included unique molecular identifiers. TCRdb re-analysed the PCR reads in MiXCR, keeping a single row per CDR3 protein. The sample has more than 450,000 distinct CDR3 sequences; around 31% are singletons. These receptors lack a known antigen. Sequenced input: blood. These receptors were taken from a girl aged 2-17 years with multiple sclerosis.

This clonotype was seen ten or more times. This rearrangement joins TRBV10-1 to TRBJ2-3; D remains ambiguous. Looked up from germline, CDR1 is WNHNN and CDR2 is SYGVQD (reference sequence). V gave up 8 bases and J gave up 1 base, with 10 bases separating them. This CDR3 is 13 amino acids long. CDR3 bases: TGCGCCAGCGCCCCTAAGGGCACAGATACGCAGTATTTT. Protein product: CASAPKGTDTQYF.

The chain has TRBV12-3 or TRBV12-4 and TRBJ2-1; no clear D. The V end lost 5 bases, the J end lost 6 bases, and 5 bases lay between the germline ends. This CDR3 has 11 amino acids. The CDR3, as DNA: TGTGCCAGCAGTCGCAGCAATGAGCAGTTCTTC. Translated: CASSRSNEQFF.

The J gene is TRBJ2-3, the V gene TRBV19, with D possibly being TRBD2 (6 bases). Trimming cost V 5 bases and J 6 bases, with 21 bases left between them. The V gene's germline CDR1 is LNHDA and CDR2 SQIVND (reference sequence). The CDR3 totals 16 residues. The CDR3 here is CASSGPSGAGRDTQYF. CDR3 DNA sequence: TGTGCCAGTAGTGGTCCCAGTGGTGCGGGGAGGGATACGCAGTATTTT.

This clonotype was seen a few times. This chain connects TRBV12-3 or TRBV12-4 to TRBJ1-2; D perhaps matches TRBD1 (6 bases). V was pared by 5 bases and J by 10 bases, with 14 bases between. There are 12 residues in the CDR3. In DNA form, the CDR3 reads TGTGCCAGCAGTCCACAGGGTCAGATCTACACCTTC. As protein: CASSPQGQIYTF.